Described below is a single TCR beta chain sequence and its context. Its antigen is not known. These data originate in a study of T cell responses to AZD1222 COVID-19 vaccine. This CDR3 has 15 residues. The germline V gene encodes CDR1 MDHEN and CDR2 SYDVKM. V was clipped by 7 bases and J by 3 bases, with 19 bases between them. The repertoire was sequenced with immunoSEQ multiplex PCR; TCRdb's copy has only in-frame clones and lacks some. The data show fewer than 200,000 clones, 88% seen once. Study-wide points: The sample set comprised mostly white British donors with more females, and clonal diversity was possibly underestimated. Close to half of spike-specific TCRs reportedly recognize unmutated variant regions.

The receptor was isolated from an adult who received the AZD1222 COVID-19 vaccine. The chain carries TRBV28 and TRBJ2-7; D tentatively reads TRBD1 or TRBD2 (5 bases each). This specimen was peripheral blood, taken 28 days after the second AZD1222 dose. CDR3 region: CASTLKRDGGYEQYF. The CDR3 DNA sequence: TGTGCCAGCACCTTGAAAAGGGACGGAGGCTACGAGCAGTACTTC.